These 10 T cell receptor beta chains share one sample of origin, sequenced in a study of T-cell reconstitution after alpha-beta-depleted transplantation in children. The TCRbeta library was prepared with unique molecular identifiers. TCRdb called the PCR reads again in MiXCR, with one record for every CDR3 protein. The data hold about 200,000 distinct CDR3 sequences, with around 5.9% observed a single time. The source was PBMCs, collected before TCRalphabeta/CD19-depleted stem cell transplant. These receptors all stem from a girl under two years old with combined immunodeficiency, due to receive a stem cell transplant.

This clonotype has a count of ten or more. The chain is built from TRBV2 and TRBJ2-1; TRBD2 aligns across 12 bases. The CDR3 covers 15 residues. Germline V gene data show CDR1 as SNHLY and CDR2 as FYNNEI. With V trimmed by 2 bases and J by 7 bases, 3 bases remained unmatched. CDR3 nucleotides: TGTGCCAGCAGTGAACGGCTAGCGGGGGGGAATGAGCAGTTCTTC. Protein product: CASSERLAGGNEQFF.

This clonotype has ten or more counts. J is TRBJ1-1 and V is TRBV5-1; TRBD1 matches at 7 bases. Germline V gene sequence: CDR1 SGHRS, CDR2 YFSETQ. This CDR3 is 17 amino acids long. The J segment lost 0 bases and the V segment lost 4 bases, leaving 12 bases of the junction unmatched. CDR3 protein: CASSDAGTVVLNTEAFF. CDR3 bases: TGCGCCAGCAGCGACGCCGGGACAGTTGTTTTGAACACTGAAGCTTTCTTT.

This clonotype has a count of ten or more. The rearrangement uses TRBV7-2 and TRBJ2-7, with D perhaps TRBD2 (5 bases). V lost 3 bases and J lost 2, with 17 bases in between. Germline values: CDR1 SGHTA, CDR2 FQGNSA. The CDR3 consists of 16 residues. The CDR3 region is CASSFFKTIAAYEQYF. The CDR3 coding sequence is TGTGCCAGCAGCTTCTTCAAGACTATCGCGGCCTACGAGCAGTACTTC.

This clonotype was found many times. The chain employs TRBV12-5 and TRBJ2-1; 8 bases match TRBD2. Unmatched junction bases numbered 3, after V lost 4 bases and J lost 1 base. CDR3 size: 15 residues. The germline gives CDR1 LGHNT, CDR2 FRNRAP. The CDR3 region is CASGWGTRSYNEQFF. The CDR3 DNA follows: TGTGCTAGTGGTTGGGGGACTAGGTCCTACAATGAGCAGTTCTTC.

This clonotype was seen ten or more times. The gene calls are TRBV4-3 and TRBJ2-1, with TRBD2 matching 11 bases. V dropped 4 bases and J dropped 2; count of bases not matched to a gene: 7. Germline V gene lookup returns CDR1 LGHNA and CDR2 YSLEER. CDR3 length: 17 amino acids. In DNA form, the CDR3 reads TGCGCCAGCAGCCCAGGGACTAGCGGTCTCACCTACAATGAGCAGTTCTTC. Translating gives CASSPGTSGLTYNEQFF.

This clonotype appeared a single time. The chain couples TRBV7-6 to TRBJ2-1, with 7 bases fitting TRBD1. J lost 0 bases, V lost 4 bases, and 9 bases had no gene match. The length of the CDR3 is 17 residues. The germline V gene encodes CDR1 SGHVS and CDR2 FNYEAQ. The CDR3: CASSSTTGFGSYNEQFF. The CDR3 DNA reads TGTGCCAGCAGCTCAACGACAGGGTTCGGCTCCTACAATGAGCAGTTCTTC.

V gene TRBV12-3 or TRBV12-4 combines with J gene TRBJ2-7; 7 nucleotides agree with TRBD1. V trimming: 6 bases; J trimming: 5 bases; junction bases outside the gene matches: 7. The length of the CDR3 is 13 residues. Here the CDR3 reads CASSRTGADEQYF. CDR3 DNA: TGTGCCAGCAGCCGCACAGGGGCCGACGAGCAGTACTTC.

This clonotype turned up a few times. The chain couples TRBV6-5 to TRBJ2-2; D possibly matches TRBD1 or TRBD2 (5 bases each). The CDR3 length is 12 residues. Trimming took off 8 bases at V and 6 bases at J, with 10 bases between the two ends. CDR1 and CDR2 (germline): MNHEY, SVGAGI. The CDR3: CASLGTAGELFF. The CDR3 nucleotides are TGTGCCAGCTTGGGGACCGCCGGGGAGCTGTTTTTT.

This sequence joins TRBV24-1 and TRBJ2-3; D call uncertain. CDR3 length: 17 residues. The germline gives CDR1 KGHDR, CDR2 SFDVKD. The germline V and J ends were trimmed by 3 bases and 0 bases, with 15 bases remaining between them. CDR3 amino acids: CATSDPTPLASTDTQYF. The CDR3 bases are TGTGCCACCAGTGATCCCACACCGTTAGCTAGCACAGATACGCAGTATTTT.

Concerning this clonotype: This may come from a read error, since a much larger clone is one base off. As the CDR3 is not closed by the conserved phenylalanine or tryptophan, this likely results from a read error. V is TRBV12-3 or TRBV12-4 and J is TRBJ2-5, with D possibly TRBD1 on 6 matching bases. CDR3 length: 15 residues. V was cut by 6 bases and J by 2 bases, with 16 bases left in between. CDR3 protein: CASSYLPGHQETQYL. CDR3 coding DNA: TGTGCCAGCAGCTATTTACCGGGACATCAAGAGACCCAGTACTTA.